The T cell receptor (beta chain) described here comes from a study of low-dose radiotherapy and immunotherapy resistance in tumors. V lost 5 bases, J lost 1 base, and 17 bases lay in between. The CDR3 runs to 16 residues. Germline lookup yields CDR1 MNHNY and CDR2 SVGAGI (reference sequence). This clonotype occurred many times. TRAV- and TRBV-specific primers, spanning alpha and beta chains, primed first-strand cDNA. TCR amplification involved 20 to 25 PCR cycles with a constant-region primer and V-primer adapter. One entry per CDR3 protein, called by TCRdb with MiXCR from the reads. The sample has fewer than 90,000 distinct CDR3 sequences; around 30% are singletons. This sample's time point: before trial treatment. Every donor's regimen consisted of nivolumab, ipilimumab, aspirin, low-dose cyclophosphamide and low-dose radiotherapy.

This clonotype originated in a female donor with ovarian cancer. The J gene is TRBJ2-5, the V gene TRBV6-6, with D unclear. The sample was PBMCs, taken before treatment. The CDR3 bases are TGTGCCAGCAGTGACGTGGGCAACGGCGGCCAAGAGACCCAGTACTTC. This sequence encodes CASSDVGNGGQETQYF.